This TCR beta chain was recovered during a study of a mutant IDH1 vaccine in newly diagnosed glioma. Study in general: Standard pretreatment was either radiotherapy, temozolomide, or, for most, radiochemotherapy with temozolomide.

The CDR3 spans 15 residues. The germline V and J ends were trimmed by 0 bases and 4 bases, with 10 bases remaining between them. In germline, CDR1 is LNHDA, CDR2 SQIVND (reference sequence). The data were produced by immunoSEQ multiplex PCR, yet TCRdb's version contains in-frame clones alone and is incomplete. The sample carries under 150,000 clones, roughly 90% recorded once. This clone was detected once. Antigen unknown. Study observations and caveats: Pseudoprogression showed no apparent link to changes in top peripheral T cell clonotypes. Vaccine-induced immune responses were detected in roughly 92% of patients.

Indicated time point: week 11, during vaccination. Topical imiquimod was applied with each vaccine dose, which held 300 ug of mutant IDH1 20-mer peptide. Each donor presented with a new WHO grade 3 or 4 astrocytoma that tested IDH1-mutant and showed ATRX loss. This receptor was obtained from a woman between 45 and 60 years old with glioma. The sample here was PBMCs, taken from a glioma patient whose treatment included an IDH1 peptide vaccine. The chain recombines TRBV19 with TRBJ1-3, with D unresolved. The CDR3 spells CASSIDRGSGNTIYF. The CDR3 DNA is TGTGCCAGTAGTATAGATCGGGGATCCGGAAACACCATATATTTT. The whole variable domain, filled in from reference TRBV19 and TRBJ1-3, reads DGGITQSPKYLFRKEGQNVTLSCEQNLNHDAMYWYRQDPGQGLRLIYYSQIVNDFQKGDIAEGYSVSREKKESFPLTVTSAQKNPTAFYLCASSIDRGSGNTIYFGEGSWLTVV.